This T cell receptor beta chain was profiled in a study of blood T cells in healthy people across ages. PCR was performed a second time for about 7 to 12 cycles using a sample-barcoded 5' primer and a J-beta primer mix. One entry per CDR3 protein results from TCRdb running MiXCR on the 5' RACE reads. This sample carries over a million distinct CDR3 sequences, 45% of them seen once, and the ten largest clones take approximately 17%. The trim removed 7 bases at V and 11 bases at J, leaving 23 bases unmatched. The CDR3 consists of 16 residues. Germline-derived CDR1 and CDR2 are SQVTM and ANQGSEA. Sequences were obtained from blood. The chain uses TRBV29-1 and TRBJ2-5; 9 nucleotides line up with TRBD2. This TCR derives from a woman aged 60 to 75 in good health. Here the CDR3 reads CSAGGSSGTTRDEQYF. The CDR3 DNA reads TGCAGCGCTGGCGGGTCTAGCGGGACCACTCGGGATGAGCAGTACTTC. The whole variable domain, remainder taken from reference TRBV29-1 and TRBJ2-5, is SAVISQKPSRDICQRGTSLTIQCQVDSQVTMMFWYRQQPGQSLTLIATANQGSEATYESGFVIDKFPISRPNLTFSTLTVSNMSPEDSSIYLCSAGGSSGTTRDEQYFGPGTRLLVL.